The table lists the clone carrying this TCR beta chain with a count of one. Its antigen remains unknown. The sample originates from a study of cytomegalovirus exposure and HLA in healthy donors. Study-wide results and caveats: Altogether, 170 or so TCR beta chains were recorded as cytomegalovirus-associated. In a later analysis, first-cohort TCR clusters were found to tend to co-occur in the 120 or so validation repertoires. In vitro experiments confirmed that three CMV-associated chains were specific for CMV antigens.

Some clones are missing from TCRdb's copy, which holds only in-frame ones; the method was immunoSEQ multiplex PCR. Found here are about 65,000 clones, approximately 93% of them singletons; the top ten hold 4.4%. The source material was PBMCs. This TCR derives from a man in his late teens or twenties in good health and CMV-seropositive.

This CDR3 reads CASSPPPWTGSYEQYF. CDR3 DNA sequence: TGTGCCAGCAGTCCGCCTCCGTGGACAGGGTCCTACGAGCAGTACTTC. This sequence joins TRBV28 and TRBJ2-7; 8 bases align to TRBD1. CDR1 and CDR2 from the germline V gene are MDHEN and SYDVKM. The CDR3 is 16 residues long. The trim removed 5 bases at V and 1 base at J, leaving 10 bases unmatched.